The sequence of this T cell receptor (beta chain) was determined in a study of CD8+ T cells in alopecia areata. Study results and limitations: With tofacitinib ongoing, many expanded lesional clones persisted in both scalp and blood.

Regarding this clone: Its target is not known.

The sample's treatment: oral pan-JAK inhibitor, 5-10 mg twice daily. Alopecia areata patients had lesional scalp punch biopsies and peripheral blood taken from them. The sequencing template was cDNA reverse transcribed from extracted RNA. Profiled with immunoSEQ multiplex PCR; TCRdb holds only in-frame clones, not every one. This sample carries fewer than 250,000 clones, 64% of them seen once, and the ten largest clones take more than 3.5%. V lost 6 bases and J lost 0, with 19 bases in between. The germline CDR1 and CDR2 sequences are LGHNA and YSLEER. There are 17 residues in the CDR3. The specimen was CD4+ T cells sorted from blood, collected at week 4, from a patient treated with tofacitinib. The clonotype originates from a human donor with alopecia areata. The chain employs TRBV4-3 and TRBJ2-3; a possible D gene is TRBD1 (5 bases). The CDR3 coding sequence is TGCGCCAGCAGTCAGGGCCTTGGGCTACCTAGCACAGATACGCAGTATTTT. It codes for CASSQGLGLPSTDTQYF.